One and the same sample provided the 31 T cell receptor beta chains below, sequenced in a study of CD8 T cells in ankylosing spondylitis (dated by TCRdb to 2016 to 2017). Library method: 5' RACE. The instrument given in TCRdb is Illumina HiSeq 2500. TCRdb's own reprocessing of the public reads used fastp at Q25 and MiXCR and kept productive beta chains. Each CDR3 protein appears once, grouped with its most common genes and DNA. The sample table records about 130,000 distinct CDR3 sequences; around 7% of these occur just once. 10% to 15% of the sample comes from the top ten. Sequenced input: blood, either unsorted or a sorted T cell fraction (not recorded which). These receptors originate from a male donor with ankylosing spondylitis or in good health (not recorded which).

This clonotype was seen many times. The rearrangement uses TRBV5-1 and TRBJ2-4, with a weak D call TRBD2 (6 bases). Germline V gives CDR1 SGHRS, CDR2 YFSETQ. The CDR3 has 14 residues. V lost 0 bases, J lost 7 bases, and 11 bases lay in between. This CDR3 is CASSLGEVENIQYF. DNA for the CDR3: TGCGCCAGCAGCTTGGGGGAGGTAGAGAACATTCAGTACTTC.

This clonotype was detected ten times or more. The chain links TRBV9 to TRBJ2-5, with D uncertain. Germline lookup yields CDR1 SGDLS and CDR2 YYNGEE. V was shortened by 3 bases and J by 2 bases, with 8 bases between the two germline ends. The CDR3 runs 13 residues. This CDR3 reads CASSDGRQETQYF. The DNA for the CDR3 is TGTGCCAGCAGCGATGGACGTCAAGAGACCCAGTACTTC.

The table lists this clonotype with many counts. The rearrangement links TRBV5-6 to TRBJ2-2, with a weak D call TRBD1 (7 bases). This CDR3 has 15 amino acids. Germline values: CDR1 SGHDT, CDR2 YYEEEE. Trimming took 3 bases from V and 6 from J, leaving 15 bases between them. The CDR3 DNA is TGTGCCAGCAGCTCCAGGGGGGCATCGCCCGGGGAGCTGTTTTTT. It encodes CASSSRGASPGELFF.

This clonotype was seen many times. The chain combines TRBV28 with TRBJ2-3, with 7 positions matching TRBD1. The CDR3 length is 14 residues. V trimming: 2 bases; J trimming: 6 bases; junction bases outside the gene matches: 5. In germline, CDR1 is MDHEN, CDR2 SYDVKM. CDR3 nucleotides: TGTGCCAGCAGTTTACCCTCAGGGGGTGATACGCAGTATTTT. It translates to CASSLPSGGDTQYF.

This clonotype was seen repeatedly, ten times or more. The rearrangement uses TRBV11-2 and TRBJ2-2; weak D call: TRBD2 (6 bases). CDR1 and CDR2 from the germline V gene are SGHAT and FQNNGV. Deletions cut 2 bases from V and 6 bases from J, with 13 bases between. The CDR3 runs 15 residues. Here the CDR3 reads CASSLLLAGAGELFF. CDR3 coding DNA: TGTGCCAGCAGCTTATTACTAGCCGGAGCCGGGGAGCTGTTTTTT.

This clonotype came up many times. V usage is TRBV7-3 and J usage is TRBJ2-5; D not certain. Germline-derived CDR1 and CDR2 are SGHTA and FQGTGA. The germline V and J ends were trimmed by 5 bases and 3 bases, with 10 bases remaining between them. CDR3 length: 13 residues. The CDR3, as DNA: TGTGCCAGCAGCGCTCGTAGGGAAGAGACCCAGTACTTC. Encoded protein: CASSARREETQYF.

This clonotype came up many times. J is TRBJ2-2 and V is TRBV10-3; 9 positions agree with TRBD1. The CDR3 has 16 residues. CDR1 is ENHRY, CDR2 SYGVKD, per germline. Germline trimming cut 8 bases from V and 4 bases from J; bases unmatched to any gene: 11. The CDR3 protein is CAISGSVTGGTGELFF. The CDR3 DNA reads as TGTGCCATCTCAGGATCGGTGACAGGGGGCACCGGGGAGCTGTTTTTT.

This clonotype was observed at least ten times. The V and J genes are TRBV29-1 and TRBJ2-2; a possible D gene is TRBD1 (5 bases). Germline V lookup: CDR1 SQVTM, CDR2 ANQGSEA. Trimming pared 5 bases from V and 7 bases from J, leaving 14 bases between. The CDR3 runs 13 residues. The CDR3 DNA reads TGCAGCGTTAGGGGCCGGCCGGACGGGGAGCTGTTTTTT. This translates into CSVRGRPDGELFF.

This clonotype was seen ten or more times. The chain joins TRBV4-2 to TRBJ2-1, with no clear D. The CDR3 has 16 amino acids. Per germline, CDR1 LGHNA and CDR2 YNFKEQ. With 3 bases removed from V and 3 bases from J, the gap between germline ends came to 15 bases. The DNA of the CDR3 is TGTGCCAGCAGCCAGGGGTCCGAGCGACTCTACAATGAGCAGTTCTTC. Translation gives CASSQGSERLYNEQFF.

To note about this clonotype: A read error may explain this, as a much larger clone is one base away. The J gene is TRBJ2-5, the V gene TRBV15; no clear D. From germline, CDR1 is LNHNV and CDR2 YYDKDF (reference sequence). CDR3 length equals 12 residues. CDR3 nucleotides: TGTGCCTCCAGCAGAGATGTGGAGACCCAGTACTTC. It yields the protein CASSRDVETQYF.

This clonotype was detected many times. The chain couples TRBV7-2 to TRBJ1-2, with 8 positions matching TRBD1. Germline values: CDR1 SGHTA, CDR2 FQGNSA. The length of the CDR3 is 14 residues. Trimming cost V 7 bases and J 4 bases; bases outside gene matches: 8. The CDR3 DNA follows: TGTGCCAGCACCACGGACAGGGTGGGCTATGGCTACACCTTC. Translating it yields CASTTDRVGYGYTF.

This clonotype has at least ten counts. The rearrangement links TRBV20-1 to TRBJ2-3; 8 positions agree with TRBD2. This CDR3 spans 14 amino acids. Germline CDR1 and CDR2: DFQATT and SNEGSKA (reference sequence). CDR3 coding DNA: TGCAGCCCCCGAGAAGCGGGGGGCACAGATACGCAGTATTTT. Its translation is CSPREAGGTDTQYF.

The table lists this clonotype with many counts. The chain joins TRBV7-9 to TRBJ2-1; D unclear. V was shortened by 1 base and J by 6 bases, with 7 bases between the two germline ends. Germline V CDR1 and CDR2: SEHNR, FQNEAQ (reference sequence). This CDR3 has 13 amino acids. CDR3 in DNA: TGTGCCAGCAGCTTAGGGTCAGCCAATGAGCAGTTCTTC. This encodes CASSLGSANEQFF.

This clonotype was seen ten or more times. V is TRBV5-6 and J is TRBJ2-3; D is unresolved. The V and J ends lost 4 bases and 3 bases respectively, with 3 bases between them. The CDR3 contains 11 residues. Germline-derived CDR1 and CDR2 are SGHDT and YYEEEE. CDR3 bases: TGTGCCAGCAGCCAAACAGATACGCAGTATTTT. Protein sequence: CASSQTDTQYF.

This clonotype has a count of ten or more. The chain couples TRBV4-1 to TRBJ2-5, with a possible D match to TRBD1 (5 bases). The CDR3 is 14 residues long. The germline V gene has CDR1 MGHRA and CDR2 YSYEKL. V was cut by 3 bases and J by 2 bases, with 10 bases left in between. This CDR3 reads CASSHRRQQETQYF. The CDR3 DNA reads as TGCGCCAGCAGCCACCGTCGACAGCAAGAGACCCAGTACTTC.

In this sample, this clonotype turned up many times. V usage is TRBV29-1 and J usage is TRBJ2-1, with 8 bases fitting TRBD2. The CDR3 spans 14 residues. The V segment lost 7 bases and the J segment 4 bases; nucleotides outside the gene matches: 9. Per germline, CDR1 SQVTM and CDR2 ANQGSEA. CDR3 DNA: TGCAGCGGAACGCCGGGACTAGGGTACAATGAGCAGTTCTTC. Its protein is CSGTPGLGYNEQFF.

The table lists this clonotype with many counts. The chain employs TRBV20-1 and TRBJ2-5; 10 nucleotides match TRBD2. Looked up from germline, CDR1 is DFQATT and CDR2 is SNEGSKA (reference sequence). J was trimmed by 5 bases and V by 6 bases; bases with no gene match: 9. This CDR3 spans 14 amino acids. The chain's CDR3 is CSAILTSGYETQYF. CDR3 DNA: TGCAGTGCAATCCTGACTAGCGGGTATGAGACCCAGTACTTC.

The V and J genes are TRBV28 and TRBJ2-3, with D possibly TRBD1 on 6 matching bases. From germline, CDR1 is MDHEN and CDR2 SYDVKM. This CDR3 is 15 amino acids long. V was shortened by 3 bases and J by 2 bases, with 12 bases between the two germline ends. DNA for the CDR3: TGTGCCAGCAGTTTCTACAGGGCGACCACAGATACGCAGTATTTT. It translates to CASSFYRATTDTQYF. Using reference TRBV28 and TRBJ2-3 for the parts outside the CDR3, the full variable domain is DVKVTQSSRYLVKRTGEKVFLECVQDMDHENMFWYRQDPGLGLRLIYFSYDVKMKEKGDIPEGYSVSREKKERFSLILESASTNQTSMYLCASSFYRATTDTQYFGPGTRLTVL.

This clonotype was seen many times. J is TRBJ1-2 and V is TRBV29-1; the D gene is possibly TRBD1 (5 bases). The V gene's germline CDR1 is SQVTM and CDR2 ANQGSEA. The CDR3 loop spans 12 amino acids. V dropped 3 bases and J dropped 2 bases, with 7 bases sitting between them. DNA for the CDR3: TGCAGCGTTGACGGGGGGAACTATGGCTACACCTTC. Translated: CSVDGGNYGYTF.

This clonotype has ten or more counts. The chain recombines TRBV12-3 or TRBV12-4 with TRBJ1-1; D is unclear. The V end lost 3 bases, the J end lost 4 bases, and 12 bases lay between the germline ends. The length of the CDR3 is 14 residues. The CDR3 bases are TGTGCCAGCAGTTTCGAGGAGGGAGGCACTGAAGCTTTCTTT. It specifies CASSFEEGGTEAFF.

The genes are TRBV19 and TRBJ2-7, with 13 bases that match TRBD2. There are 15 residues in the CDR3. Looked up from germline, CDR1 is LNHDA and CDR2 is SQIVND (reference sequence). V trimming: 6 bases; J trimming: 5 bases; junction bases outside the gene matches: 7. CDR3 loop: CASSPWTSGGHEQYF. CDR3 nucleotide sequence: TGTGCCAGTAGCCCCTGGACTAGCGGGGGCCACGAGCAGTACTTC. The full variable domain, with the rest looked up from reference TRBV19 and TRBJ2-7, is DGGITQSPKYLFRKEGQNVTLSCEQNLNHDAMYWYRQDPGQGLRLIYYSQIVNDFQKGDIAEGYSVSREKKESFPLTVTSAQKNPTAFYLCASSPWTSGGHEQYFGPGTRLTVT.

This clonotype was seen a few times. The J gene is TRBJ1-5, the V gene TRBV30; no clear D gene. Germline V gives CDR1 GTSNPN, CDR2 SVGIG (reference sequence). Trimming cost V 0 bases and J 3 bases, with 12 bases left between them. This CDR3 contains 15 residues. CDR3 coding DNA: TGTGCCTGGAGTGTGTCGGGGTACTCCAATCAGCCCCAGCATTTT. Protein product: CAWSVSGYSNQPQHF.

This clonotype was recorded many times. The chain recombines TRBV4-1 with TRBJ1-2, with TRBD1 as a possible D gene (5 bases). V was clipped by 0 bases and J by 4 bases, with 18 bases between them. The CDR3 has 17 amino acids. Germline CDR1 is MGHRA and CDR2 is YSYEKL. In nucleotides, the CDR3 is TGCGCCAGCAGCCAAGAAGTAACCGGGACCAGGACCTATGGCTACACCTTC. Amino acids: CASSQEVTGTRTYGYTF.

This clonotype showed up many times. V is TRBV7-2 and J is TRBJ2-3; perhaps TRBD2 as D (6 bases). The CDR3 covers 15 residues. Germline CDR1 SGHTA, CDR2 FQGNSA. The V end lost 9 bases, the J end lost 1 base, and 17 bases lay between the germline ends. Written as DNA, the CDR3 is TGTGCCAGAAGAGAACCGGGACTCGGCACAGATACGCAGTATTTT. It codes for CARREPGLGTDTQYF.

This clonotype was found many times. This chain uses TRBV19 with TRBJ2-1, with 8 bases that match TRBD1. CDR1 is LNHDA and CDR2 is SQIVND in the germline V gene (reference sequence). V lost 8 bases to trimming and J lost 4 bases; unmatched junction nucleotides: 7. The CDR3 runs to 14 residues. CDR3 sequence: CASAHRGIYNEQFF. As DNA, the CDR3 is TGTGCCAGTGCCCACAGGGGGATTTACAATGAGCAGTTCTTC.

This clonotype occurred many times. The chain uses TRBV20-1 and TRBJ2-1; the match to TRBD1 covers 7 bases. CDR3 length: 15 amino acids. Germline V CDR1 and CDR2: DFQATT, SNEGSKA (reference sequence). V dropped 5 bases and J dropped 2; count of bases not matched to a gene: 9. CDR3 in amino acids: CSAQRTGAPYNEQFF. CDR3 coding DNA: TGCAGTGCTCAACGAACAGGGGCCCCCTACAATGAGCAGTTCTTC.

This chain joins TRBV7-8 and TRBJ2-5, with 7 bases that match TRBD2. Germline V CDR1 and CDR2: SGHVS, FQNEAQ. The CDR3 is made up of 14 amino acids. Trimming cost V 1 base and J 5 bases; bases outside gene matches: 4. CDR3 in amino acids: CASSLDFGGETQYF. CDR3 nucleotide sequence: TGTGCCAGCAGCTTAGATTTCGGGGGGGAGACCCAGTACTTC.

This clonotype was picked up many times. The CDR3, as DNA: TGTGCCAGCAGCTTGCGAGCATGGAGCAATCAGCCCCAGCATTTT. It yields the protein CASSLRAWSNQPQHF. The V gene is TRBV5-5, the J gene TRBJ1-5; no firm D call. The V gene lost 1 base and the J gene lost 1 base, with 9 bases spanning the gap. Germline V lookup: CDR1 SGHKS, CDR2 YYEKEE (reference sequence). CDR3 length equals 15 residues.

The rearrangement joins TRBV5-1 to TRBJ1-2, with D unclear. The CDR3 covers 13 residues. V gave up 2 bases and J gave up 4 bases, with 9 bases separating them. From germline, CDR1 is SGHRS and CDR2 YFSETQ. This chain's CDR3 is CASSFGGSYGYTF. The DNA of the CDR3 is TGCGCCAGCAGCTTCGGAGGGTCCTATGGCTACACCTTC.

At least ten counts were recorded for this clonotype. This chain uses TRBV5-1 with TRBJ2-5, with D tentatively TRBD2 (6 bases). The CDR3 spans 13 residues. V shed 2 bases and J shed 3 bases, with 8 bases lying between them. The V gene's germline CDR1 is SGHRS and CDR2 YFSETQ. Here the CDR3 DNA reads TGCGCCAGCAGCTTACCGGGAGAAGAGACCCAGTACTTC. Amino acid sequence: CASSLPGEETQYF. The full variable domain, rest sourced from reference TRBV5-1 and TRBJ2-5, is KAGVTQTPRYLIKTRGQQVTLSCSPISGHRSVSWYQQTPGQGLQFLFEYFSETQRNKGNFPGRFSGRQFSNSRSEMNVSTLELGDSALYLCASSLPGEETQYFGPGTRLLVL.

In this sample, this clonotype turned up many times. The chain links TRBV7-2 to TRBJ2-7; D is unresolved. Per the germline V gene, CDR1 is SGHTA and CDR2 is FQGNSA. This CDR3 is built from 14 residues. V lost 2 bases and J 2 bases, leaving 10 bases between the germline ends. The CDR3 DNA reads as TGTGCCAGCAGCTTACTCCCGCAGACCTACGAGCAGTACTTC. This sequence encodes CASSLLPQTYEQYF.